This T cell receptor beta chain originates from a study of T-cell reconstitution after alpha-beta-depleted transplantation in children. This clonotype was detected ten times or more. Germline loops: CDR1 DFQATT, CDR2 SNEGSKA (reference sequence). The CDR3 covers 12 residues. V lost 5 bases to trimming and J lost 5 bases, with 12 bases between them. The authors prepared the TCRbeta library with unique molecular identifiers. TCRdb redid the calling of the PCR reads with MiXCR, one entry per CDR3 protein. The sample lists 100,000 or so distinct CDR3 sequences, 9.5% to 15% occurring once. The source material was PBMCs from the stem cell graft donor, sampled from the stem cell graft. This sequence was found in a human donor who donated a stem cell graft to a child with inherited bone marrow failure. The chain recombines TRBV20-1 with TRBJ1-1; D gene uncertain. This chain's CDR3 is CSAPGLSTEAFF. The CDR3 DNA follows: TGCAGTGCTCCCGGGCTATCGACTGAAGCTTTCTTT.